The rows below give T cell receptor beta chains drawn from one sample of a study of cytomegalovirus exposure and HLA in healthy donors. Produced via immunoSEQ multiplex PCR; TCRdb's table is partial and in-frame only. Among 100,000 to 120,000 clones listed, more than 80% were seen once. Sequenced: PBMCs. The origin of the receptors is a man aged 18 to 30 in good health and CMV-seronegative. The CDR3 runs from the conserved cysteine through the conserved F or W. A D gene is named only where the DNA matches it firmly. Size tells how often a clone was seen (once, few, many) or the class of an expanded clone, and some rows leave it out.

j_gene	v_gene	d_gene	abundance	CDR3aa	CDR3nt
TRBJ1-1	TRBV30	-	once	CAWTQGSNTEAFF	TGTGCCTGGACACAGGGTTCGAACACTGAAGCTTTCTTT
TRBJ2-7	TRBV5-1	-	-	CASSLGGGQSSYEQYF	TGCGCCAGCAGCTTGGGTGGCGGTCAGAGCTCCTACGAGCAGTACTTC
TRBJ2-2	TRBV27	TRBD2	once	CASSLIPSGIVNTGELFF	TGTGCCAGCAGTTTGATTCCTAGCGGGATCGTGAACACCGGGGAGCTGTTTTTT
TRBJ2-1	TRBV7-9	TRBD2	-	CATQRELNEQFF	TGTGCCACCCAGCGGGAGCTCAATGAGCAGTTCTTC
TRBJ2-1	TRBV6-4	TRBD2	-	CASSEGLAGGDEQFF	TGTGCCAGCAGTGAAGGACTAGCGGGAGGCGATGAGCAGTTCTTC
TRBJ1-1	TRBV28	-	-	CASSGAGGVAEAFF	TGTGCCAGCAGTGGGGCGGGGGGTGTGGCTGAAGCTTTCTTT
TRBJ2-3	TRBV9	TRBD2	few	CASSVGGAGTSGRVGPDTQYF	TGTGCCAGCAGCGTAGGGGGGGCCGGGACTAGCGGGAGAGTAGGCCCAGATACGCAGTATTTT
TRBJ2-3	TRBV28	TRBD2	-	CASLAGGTDTQYF	TGTGCCAGTCTAGCGGGAGGCACAGATACGCAGTATTTT
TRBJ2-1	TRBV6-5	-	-	CASSSPGRRVNEQFF	TGTGCCAGCAGTTCCCCAGGTAGGAGGGTGAATGAGCAGTTCTTC
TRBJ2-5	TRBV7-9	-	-	CASSLVRGAQYF	TGTGCCAGCAGCTTAGTCAGGGGTGCCCAGTACTTC
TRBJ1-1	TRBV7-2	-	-	CASSLATEAFF	TGTGCCAGCAGCTTGGCCACTGAAGCTTTCTTT
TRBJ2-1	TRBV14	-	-	CASSQGPDQGHEQFF	TGTGCCAGCAGCCAAGGTCCCGACCAGGGGCATGAGCAGTTCTTC
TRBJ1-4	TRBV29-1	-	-	CSAMSITNEKLFF	TGCAGCGCCATGAGTATAACTAATGAAAAACTGTTTTTT
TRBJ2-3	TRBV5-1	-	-	CASSLRSGGDTQYF	TGCGCCAGCAGCTTGAGGTCAGGGGGGGATACGCAGTATTTT
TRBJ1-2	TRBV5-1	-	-	CASTIPKAVRPF	TGCGCCAGCACGATCCCGAAGGCGGTGCGACCCTTC
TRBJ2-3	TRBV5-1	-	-	CASSLGSRGHLRDTQYF	TGCGCCAGCAGCTTGGGATCAAGGGGACACCTTAGAGATACGCAGTATTTT
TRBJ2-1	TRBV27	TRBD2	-	CASRPAGEELNEQFF	TGTGCCAGCAGGCCAGCGGGAGAGGAATTGAATGAGCAGTTCTTC
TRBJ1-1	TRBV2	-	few	CASTGEAEAFF	TGTGCCAGCACGGGGGAGGCTGAAGCTTTCTTT
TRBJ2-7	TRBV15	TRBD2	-	CATSIGTSGSLYEQYF	TGTGCCACCAGCATAGGGACTAGCGGGAGTCTATACGAGCAGTACTTC
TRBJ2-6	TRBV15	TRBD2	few	CATSRGGGSGANVLTF	TGTGCCACCAGCAGAGGCGGGGGTTCTGGGGCCAACGTCCTGACTTTC
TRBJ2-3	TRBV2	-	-	CASGVQRDTQYF	TGTGCCAGCGGAGTCCAAAGAGATACGCAGTATTTT
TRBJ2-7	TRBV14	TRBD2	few	CASSQRVAGRIYEQYF	TGTGCCAGCAGCCAACGGGTAGCGGGACGGATCTACGAGCAGTACTTC
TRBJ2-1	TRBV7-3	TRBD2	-	CASSPWTSVSTDYNEQFF	TGTGCCAGCAGCCCATGGACTAGCGTCTCGACGGACTACAATGAGCAGTTCTTC
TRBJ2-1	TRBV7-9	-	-	CASSLLAASYNEQFF	TGTGCCAGCAGCTTACTGGCGGCATCCTACAATGAGCAGTTCTTC
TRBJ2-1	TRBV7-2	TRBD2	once	CASSYSSGGTYNEQFF	TGTGCCAGCAGCTACTCTAGCGGAGGGACTTACAATGAGCAGTTCTTC
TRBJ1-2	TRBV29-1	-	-	CSVGGKDGPYGYTF	TGCAGCGTGGGGGGGAAGGACGGTCCCTATGGCTACACCTTC
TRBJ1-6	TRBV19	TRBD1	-	CASTPRQGNSPLHF	TGTGCCAGTACCCCGAGACAGGGGAATTCACCCCTCCACTTT
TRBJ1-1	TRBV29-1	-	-	CSAVGQTNTEAFF	TGCAGCGCTGTCGGACAGACGAACACTGAAGCTTTCTTT
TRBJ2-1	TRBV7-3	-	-	CASSSMVSSYNEQFF	TGTGCCAGCAGCTCGATGGTGAGCTCCTACAATGAGCAGTTCTTC
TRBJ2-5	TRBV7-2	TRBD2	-	CASSARGLAGQETQYF	TGTGCCAGCAGCGCTAGGGGACTAGCGGGCCAAGAGACCCAGTACTTC
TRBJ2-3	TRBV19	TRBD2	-	CASSMLLAGEGADTQYF	TGTGCCAGTAGTATGCTTCTAGCGGGAGAAGGCGCAGATACGCAGTATTTT
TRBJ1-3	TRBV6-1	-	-	CASSEQLGSASGNTIYF	TGTGCCAGCAGTGAACAACTCGGTTCTGCCTCTGGAAACACCATATATTTT
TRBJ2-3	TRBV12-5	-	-	CASGSGSKDTQYF	TGTGCTAGTGGCTCCGGGTCAAAGGATACGCAGTATTTT
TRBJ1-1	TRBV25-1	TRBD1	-	CASSELGAGGPYTEAFF	TGTGCCAGCAGTGAATTGGGGGCAGGGGGACCCTACACTGAAGCTTTCTTT
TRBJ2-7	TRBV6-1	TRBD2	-	CASSELAGGDGTSGYEQYF	TGTGCCAGCAGTGAATTGGCAGGGGGCGACGGGACTAGCGGGTACGAGCAGTACTTC
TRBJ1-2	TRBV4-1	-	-	CASSPPEALYGYTF	TGCGCCAGCAGCCCGCCCGAGGCCCTCTATGGCTACACCTTC
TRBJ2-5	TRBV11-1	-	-	CASSLYRSQETQYF	TGTGCCAGCAGCTTATACAGGAGCCAAGAGACCCAGTACTTC
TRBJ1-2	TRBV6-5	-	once	CASYQTSPGGYGYTF	TGTGCCAGCTACCAAACGAGCCCGGGGGGCTATGGCTACACCTTC
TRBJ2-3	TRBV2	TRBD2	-	CASSEIKGLAERTDTQYF	TGTGCCAGCAGTGAAATTAAGGGACTAGCGGAGAGGACAGATACGCAGTATTTT
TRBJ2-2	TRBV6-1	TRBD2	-	CASSEIGLAAGELFF	TGTGCCAGCAGTGAGATCGGACTAGCGGCCGGGGAGCTGTTTTTT
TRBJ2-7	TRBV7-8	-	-	CASSPFYGEDEQYF	TGTGCCAGCAGCCCTTTTTACGGGGAGGACGAGCAGTACTTC
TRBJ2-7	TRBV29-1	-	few	CSVASGFEQYF	TGCAGCGTTGCCAGCGGGTTCGAGCAGTACTTC
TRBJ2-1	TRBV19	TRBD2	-	CASSLSGTSGANEQFF	TGTGCCAGTAGTCTATCCGGGACTAGCGGGGCCAATGAGCAGTTCTTC
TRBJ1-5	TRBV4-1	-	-	CASSPWAYSNQPQHF	TGCGCCAGCAGCCCGTGGGCGTATAGCAATCAGCCCCAGCATTTT
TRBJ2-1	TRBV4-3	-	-	CASSPDTPGGNEQFF	TGCGCCAGCAGCCCTGACACCCCAGGAGGGAATGAGCAGTTCTTC
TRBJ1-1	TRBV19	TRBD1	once	CASSPLTGGPLNTEAFF	TGTGCCAGTAGTCCTTTAACAGGGGGCCCTTTGAACACTGAAGCTTTCTTT
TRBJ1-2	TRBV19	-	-	CASSIDWEHGYTF	TGTGCCAGTAGTATAGACTGGGAGCATGGCTACACCTTC
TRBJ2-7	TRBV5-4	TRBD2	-	CATRSGLGEQYF	TGTGCTACTCGTTCGGGACTAGGCGAGCAGTACTTC
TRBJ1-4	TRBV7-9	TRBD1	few	CASSMSGTGVNEKLFF	TGTGCCAGCAGCATGTCCGGGACAGGAGTTAATGAAAAACTGTTTTTT